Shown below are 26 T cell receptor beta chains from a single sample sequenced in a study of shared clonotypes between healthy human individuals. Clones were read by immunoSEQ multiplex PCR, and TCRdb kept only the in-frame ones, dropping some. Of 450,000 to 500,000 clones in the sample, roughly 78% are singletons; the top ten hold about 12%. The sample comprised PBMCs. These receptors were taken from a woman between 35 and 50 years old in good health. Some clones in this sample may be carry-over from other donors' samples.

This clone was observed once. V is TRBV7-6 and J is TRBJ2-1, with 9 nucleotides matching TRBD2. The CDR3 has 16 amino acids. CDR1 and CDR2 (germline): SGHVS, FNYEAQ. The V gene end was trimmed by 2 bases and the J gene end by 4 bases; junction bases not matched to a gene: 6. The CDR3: CASSLNAGGIYNEQFF. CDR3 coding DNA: TGTGCCAGCAGCTTAAACGCGGGAGGGATATACAATGAGCAGTTCTTC.

The CDR3 DNA is TGTGCCAGCAGCTTAGCGGGGGACCCTACTGGGGAGACCCAGTACTTC. Its protein is CASSLAGDPTGETQYF. This chain joins TRBV7-9 and TRBJ2-5; the D call may be TRBD1 or TRBD2 (5 bases each). With 0 bases removed from V and 5 bases from J, the gap between germline ends came to 16 bases. The CDR3 totals 16 residues. Germline CDR1 SEHNR, CDR2 FQNEAQ (reference sequence). Variable domain in full (rest from reference TRBV7-9 and TRBJ2-5): DTGVSQNPRHKITKRGQNVTFRCDPISEHNRLYWYRQTLGQGPEFLTYFQNEAQLEKSRLLSDRFSAERPKGSFSTLEIQRTEQGDSAMYLCASSLAGDPTGETQYFGPGTRLLVL.

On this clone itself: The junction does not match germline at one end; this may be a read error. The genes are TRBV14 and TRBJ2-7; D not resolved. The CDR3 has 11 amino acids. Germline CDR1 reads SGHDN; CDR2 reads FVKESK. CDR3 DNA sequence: TGTGCCAGCAGCCAACTTACCGACTTACACTTC. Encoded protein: CASSQLTDLHF.

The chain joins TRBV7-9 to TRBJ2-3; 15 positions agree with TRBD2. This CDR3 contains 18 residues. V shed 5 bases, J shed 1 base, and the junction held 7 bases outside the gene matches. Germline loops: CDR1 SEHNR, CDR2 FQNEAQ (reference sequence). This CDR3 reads CASSNGLAGGPGTDTQYF. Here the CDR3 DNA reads TGTGCCAGCAGCAATGGACTAGCGGGAGGGCCTGGCACAGATACGCAGTATTTT.

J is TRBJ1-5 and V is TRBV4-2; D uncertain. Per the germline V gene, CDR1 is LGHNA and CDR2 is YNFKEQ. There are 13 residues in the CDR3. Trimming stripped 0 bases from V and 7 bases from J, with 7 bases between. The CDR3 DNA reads TGTGCCAGCAGCCAAGATTTGCAACAGCCCCAGCATTTT. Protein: CASSQDLQQPQHF.

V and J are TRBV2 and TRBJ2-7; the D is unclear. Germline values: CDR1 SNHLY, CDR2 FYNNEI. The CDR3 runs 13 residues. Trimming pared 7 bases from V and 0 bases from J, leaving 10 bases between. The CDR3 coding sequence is TGTGCCAGCAACATCAGGAGCTCCTACGAGCAGTACTTC. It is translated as CASNIRSSYEQYF.

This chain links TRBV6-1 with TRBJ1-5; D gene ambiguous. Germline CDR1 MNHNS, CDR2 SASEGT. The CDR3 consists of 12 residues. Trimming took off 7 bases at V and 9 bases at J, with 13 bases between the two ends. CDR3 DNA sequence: TGTGCCAGCACCCGAAGCCTAGGGCCCCAGCATTTT. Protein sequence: CASTRSLGPQHF.

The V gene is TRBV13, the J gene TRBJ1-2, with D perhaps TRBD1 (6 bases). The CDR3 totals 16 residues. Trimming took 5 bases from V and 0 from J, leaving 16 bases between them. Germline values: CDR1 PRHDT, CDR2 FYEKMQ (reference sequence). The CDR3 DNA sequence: TGTGCCAGCAGCACCCTCGACAGGCTGGCTAACTATGGCTACACCTTC. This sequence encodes CASSTLDRLANYGYTF.

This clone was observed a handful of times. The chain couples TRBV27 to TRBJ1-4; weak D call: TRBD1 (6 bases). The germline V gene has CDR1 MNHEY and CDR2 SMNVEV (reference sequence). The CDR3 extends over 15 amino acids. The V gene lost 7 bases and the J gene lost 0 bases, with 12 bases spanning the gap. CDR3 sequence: CASKDRPSTNEKLFF. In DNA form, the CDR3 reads TGTGCCAGCAAGGACAGACCTTCAACTAATGAAAAACTGTTTTTT.

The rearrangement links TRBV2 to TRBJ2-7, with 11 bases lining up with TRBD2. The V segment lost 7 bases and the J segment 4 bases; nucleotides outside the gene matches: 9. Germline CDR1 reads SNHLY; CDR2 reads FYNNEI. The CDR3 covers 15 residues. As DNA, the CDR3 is TGTGCCAGCAAGGAACTAGCGGGAGTATTATACGAGCAGTACTTC. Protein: CASKELAGVLYEQYF.

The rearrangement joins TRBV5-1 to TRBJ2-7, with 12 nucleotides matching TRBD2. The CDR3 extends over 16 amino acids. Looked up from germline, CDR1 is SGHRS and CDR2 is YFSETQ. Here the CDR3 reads CASSSGRALGGYEQYF. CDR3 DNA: TGCGCGAGCTCTAGCGGGAGGGCCCTAGGGGGCTACGAGCAGTACTTC.

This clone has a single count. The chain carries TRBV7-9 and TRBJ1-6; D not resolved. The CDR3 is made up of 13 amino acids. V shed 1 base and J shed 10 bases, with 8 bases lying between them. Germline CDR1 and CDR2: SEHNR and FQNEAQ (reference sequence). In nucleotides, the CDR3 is TGTGCCAGCAGCTTAGAGATGGAGTCACCCCTCCACTTT. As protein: CASSLEMESPLHF.

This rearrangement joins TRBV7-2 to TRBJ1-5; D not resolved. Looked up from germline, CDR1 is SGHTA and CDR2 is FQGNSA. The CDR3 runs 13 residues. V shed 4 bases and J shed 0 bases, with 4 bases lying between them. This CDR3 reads CASSSDSNQPQHF. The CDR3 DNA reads TGTGCCAGCAGCTCGGATAGCAATCAGCCCCAGCATTTT.

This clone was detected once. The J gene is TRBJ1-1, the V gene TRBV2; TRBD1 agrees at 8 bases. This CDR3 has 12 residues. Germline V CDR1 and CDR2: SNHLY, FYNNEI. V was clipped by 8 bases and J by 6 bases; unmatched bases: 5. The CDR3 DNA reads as TGTGCCAGCGCGACAGGGGTTGCTGAAGCTTTCTTT. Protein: CASATGVAEAFF.

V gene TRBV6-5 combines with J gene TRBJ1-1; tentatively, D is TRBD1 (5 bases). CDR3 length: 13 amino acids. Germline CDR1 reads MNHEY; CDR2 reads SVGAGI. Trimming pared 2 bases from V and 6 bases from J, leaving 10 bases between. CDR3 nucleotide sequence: TGTGCCAGCAGTTACGGCGGGGGGTCTGAAGCTTTCTTT. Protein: CASSYGGGSEAFF.

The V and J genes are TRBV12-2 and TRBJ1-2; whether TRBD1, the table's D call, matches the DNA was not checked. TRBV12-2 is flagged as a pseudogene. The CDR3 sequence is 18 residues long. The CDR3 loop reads CASRLAGVRGREHYGYTF. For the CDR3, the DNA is TGTGCAAGTCGCTTAGCTGGGGTTAGGGGGCGCGAACACTATGGCTACACCTTC.

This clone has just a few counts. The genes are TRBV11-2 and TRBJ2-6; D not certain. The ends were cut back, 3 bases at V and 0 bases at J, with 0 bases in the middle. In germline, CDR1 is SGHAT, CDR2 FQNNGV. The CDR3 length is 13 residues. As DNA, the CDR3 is TGTGCCAGCAGCTTCTCTGGGGCCAACGTCCTGACTTTC. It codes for CASSFSGANVLTF.

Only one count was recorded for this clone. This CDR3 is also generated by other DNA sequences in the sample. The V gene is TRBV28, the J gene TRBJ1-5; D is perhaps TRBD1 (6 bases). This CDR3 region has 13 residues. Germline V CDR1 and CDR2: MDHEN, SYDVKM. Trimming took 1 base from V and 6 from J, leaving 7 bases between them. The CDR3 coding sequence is TGTGCCAGCAGTTTATTAGGGGGTCAGCCCCAGCATTTT. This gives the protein CASSLLGGQPQHF.

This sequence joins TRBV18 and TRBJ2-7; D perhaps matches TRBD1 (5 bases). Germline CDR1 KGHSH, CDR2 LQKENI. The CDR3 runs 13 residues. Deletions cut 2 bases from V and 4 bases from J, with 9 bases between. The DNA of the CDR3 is TGTGCCAGCTCACCAGCGACAGCTTACGAGCAGTACTTC. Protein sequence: CASSPATAYEQYF.

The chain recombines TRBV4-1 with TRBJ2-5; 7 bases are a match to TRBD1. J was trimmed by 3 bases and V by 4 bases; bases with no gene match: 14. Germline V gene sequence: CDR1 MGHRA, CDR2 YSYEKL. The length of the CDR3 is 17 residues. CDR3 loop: CASSPGRGGSPKETQYF. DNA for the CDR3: TGCGCCAGCAGCCCTGGGAGAGGGGGCAGTCCCAAAGAGACCCAGTACTTC.

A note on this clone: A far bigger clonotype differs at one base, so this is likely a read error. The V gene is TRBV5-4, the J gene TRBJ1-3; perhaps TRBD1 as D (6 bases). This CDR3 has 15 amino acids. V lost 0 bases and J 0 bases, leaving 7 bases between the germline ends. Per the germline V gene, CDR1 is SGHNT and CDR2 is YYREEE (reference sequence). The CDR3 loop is CASSLGGGSGNTIYF. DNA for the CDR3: TGTGCCAGCAGCTTGGGAGGGGGCTCTGGAAACACCATATATTTT.

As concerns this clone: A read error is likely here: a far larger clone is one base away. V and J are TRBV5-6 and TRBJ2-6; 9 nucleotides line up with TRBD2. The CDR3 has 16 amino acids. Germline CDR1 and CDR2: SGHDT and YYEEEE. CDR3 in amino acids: CAGSFSGSAGANVLTF. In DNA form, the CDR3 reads TGTGCCGGCAGCTTTAGCGGGAGCGCTGGGGCCAACGTCCTGACTTTC.

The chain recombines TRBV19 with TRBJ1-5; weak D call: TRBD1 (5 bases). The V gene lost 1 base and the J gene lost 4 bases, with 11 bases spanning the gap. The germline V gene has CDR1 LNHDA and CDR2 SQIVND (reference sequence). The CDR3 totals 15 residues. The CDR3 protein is CASSIGDELNQPQHF. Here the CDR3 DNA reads TGTGCCAGTAGTATAGGGGACGAGTTGAATCAGCCCCAGCATTTT.

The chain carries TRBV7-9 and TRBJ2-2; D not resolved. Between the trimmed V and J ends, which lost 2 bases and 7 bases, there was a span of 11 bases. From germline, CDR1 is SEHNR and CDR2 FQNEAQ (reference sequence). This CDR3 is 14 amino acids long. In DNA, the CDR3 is TGTGCCAGCAGCTTACTGGGAATTGGCGGGGAGCTGTTTTTT. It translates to CASSLLGIGGELFF.

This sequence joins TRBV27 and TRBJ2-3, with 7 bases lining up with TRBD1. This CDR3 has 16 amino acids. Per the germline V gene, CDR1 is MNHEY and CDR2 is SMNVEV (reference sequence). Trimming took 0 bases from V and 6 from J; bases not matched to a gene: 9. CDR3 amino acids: CASSLSRDRAKDTQYF. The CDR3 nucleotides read TGTGCCAGCAGTTTATCCCGCGACAGGGCGAAGGATACGCAGTATTTT.

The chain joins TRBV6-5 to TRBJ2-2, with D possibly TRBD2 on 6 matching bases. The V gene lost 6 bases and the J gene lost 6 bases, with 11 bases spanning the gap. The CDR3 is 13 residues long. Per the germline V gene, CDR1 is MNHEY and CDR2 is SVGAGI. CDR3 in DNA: TGTGCCAGCAGACACCGGAGGGCCGGGGAGCTGTTTTTT. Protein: CASRHRRAGELFF.